The T cell receptor (beta chain) described here comes from a study of control samples from healthy donors and cancer patients (dated by TCRdb to between 2020 and 2021). Library prep was done by the immunoSEQ multiplex PCR assay. Imported from immuneACCESS, the table was reduced by TCRdb to in-frame sequences with V and J called. These copies leave out some clones; in studies compared against another copy, an unresolved V gene accounts for under half, and the cause of the remainder is not known. The sample table lists 20,000 to 30,000 clones, around 85% of them with a count of one. The ten largest clones represent around 6.7% of the sample. A remark on this clone: This receptor's antigen is unknown. Compared with germline, one end of the junction differs, possibly owing to a read error.

Its CDR3 holds 12 amino acids, cysteine through phenylalanine. The DNA shown is the 36-base CDR3, in frame from base 1. Per the germline V gene, SNHLY is the CDR1 and FYNNEI is the CDR2. The sequence came from a woman aged 55-70 years with head and neck cancer. Sequences were obtained from PBMCs. Recombination linked TRBV2 to TRBJ2-7, with a weak D call of TRBD1 (6 bases match). DNA sequence: TGTGCCAGCAGTGAGAGTCCGGGACACTTGGGCTTC. This sequence encodes CASSESPGHLGF.